A single TCR beta chain is shown here with its context. This record belongs to a study of blood T cell repertoires in COVID-19. The CDR3 totals 13 residues. V gave up 3 bases and J gave up 7 bases, with 9 bases separating them. In germline, CDR1 is KGHDR, CDR2 SFDVKD. Data came from immunoSEQ multiplex PCR; TCRdb stores just in-frame clones and leaves some out. The sample includes fewer than 90,000 clones, more than 75% seen only once; the top ten take 12%. The source material was peripheral blood. This TCR was sampled from a human donor in a cohort sampled during active COVID-19. The genes are TRBV24-1 and TRBJ2-1; D is unresolved. CDR3 amino acids: CATSDPNSNEQFF. CDR3 in DNA: TGTGCCACCAGTGATCCGAACTCTAATGAGCAGTTCTTC.